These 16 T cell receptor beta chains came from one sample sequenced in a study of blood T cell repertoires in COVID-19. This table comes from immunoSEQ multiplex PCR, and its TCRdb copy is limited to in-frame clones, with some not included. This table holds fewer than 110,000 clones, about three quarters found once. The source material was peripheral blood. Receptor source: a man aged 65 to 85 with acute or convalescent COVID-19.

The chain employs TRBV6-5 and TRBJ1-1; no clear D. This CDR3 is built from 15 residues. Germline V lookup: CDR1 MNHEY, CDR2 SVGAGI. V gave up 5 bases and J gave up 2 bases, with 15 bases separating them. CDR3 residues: CASSPTTAGNTEAFF. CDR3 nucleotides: TGTGCCAGCAGTCCCACTACGGCGGGAAACACTGAAGCTTTCTTT.

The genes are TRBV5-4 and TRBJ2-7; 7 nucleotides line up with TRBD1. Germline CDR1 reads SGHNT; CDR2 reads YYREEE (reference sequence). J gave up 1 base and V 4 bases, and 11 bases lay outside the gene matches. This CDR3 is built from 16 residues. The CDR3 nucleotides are TGTGCCAGCAGCCGCCCGGCGGCAGGGGGTTCCTACGAGCAGTACTTC. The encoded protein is CASSRPAAGGSYEQYF.

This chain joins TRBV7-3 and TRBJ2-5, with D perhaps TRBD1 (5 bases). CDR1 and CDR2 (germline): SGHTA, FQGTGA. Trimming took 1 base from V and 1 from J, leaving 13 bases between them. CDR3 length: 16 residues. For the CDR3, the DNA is TGTGCCAGCAGCTTAAGGCAGGGAATGGGCCAAGAGACCCAGTACTTC. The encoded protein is CASSLRQGMGQETQYF.

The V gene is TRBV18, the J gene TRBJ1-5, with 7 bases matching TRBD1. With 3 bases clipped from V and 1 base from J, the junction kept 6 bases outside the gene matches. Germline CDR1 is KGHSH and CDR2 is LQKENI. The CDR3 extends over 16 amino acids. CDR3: CASSPLGGTSNQPQHF. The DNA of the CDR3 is TGTGCCAGCTCACCCTTAGGGGGCACAAGCAATCAGCCCCAGCATTTT. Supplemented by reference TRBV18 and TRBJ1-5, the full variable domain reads NAGVMQNPRHLVRRRGQEARLRCSPMKGHSHVYWYRQLPEEGLKFMVYLQKENIIDESGMPKERFSAEFPKEGPSILRIQQVVRGDSAAYFCASSPLGGTSNQPQHFGDGTRLSIL.

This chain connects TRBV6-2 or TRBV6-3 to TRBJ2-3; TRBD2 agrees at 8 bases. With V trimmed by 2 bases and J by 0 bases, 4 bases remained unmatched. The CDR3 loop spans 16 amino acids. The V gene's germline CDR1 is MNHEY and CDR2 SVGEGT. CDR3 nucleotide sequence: TGTGCCAGCAGTTACGAAAGCGGGAGAAGCACAGATACGCAGTATTTT. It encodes CASSYESGRSTDTQYF.

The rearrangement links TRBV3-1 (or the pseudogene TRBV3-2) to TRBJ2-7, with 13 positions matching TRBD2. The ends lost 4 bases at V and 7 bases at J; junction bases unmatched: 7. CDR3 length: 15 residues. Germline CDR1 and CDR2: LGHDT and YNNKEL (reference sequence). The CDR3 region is CASSPGLAGVWEQYF. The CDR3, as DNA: TGTGCCAGCAGCCCAGGACTAGCGGGGGTGTGGGAGCAGTACTTC.

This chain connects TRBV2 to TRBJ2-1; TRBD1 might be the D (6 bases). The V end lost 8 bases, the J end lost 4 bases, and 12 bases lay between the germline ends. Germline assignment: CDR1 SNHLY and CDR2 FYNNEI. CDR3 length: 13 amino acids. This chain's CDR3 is CASRTEGYNEQFF. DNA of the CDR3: TGTGCCAGCCGGACAGAGGGTTACAATGAGCAGTTCTTC.

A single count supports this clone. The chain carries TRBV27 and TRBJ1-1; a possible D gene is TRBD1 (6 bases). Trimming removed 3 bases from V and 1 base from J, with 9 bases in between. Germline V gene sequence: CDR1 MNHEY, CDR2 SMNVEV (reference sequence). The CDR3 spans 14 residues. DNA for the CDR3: TGTGCCAGCAGTTTGGGGGCAGCGAACACTGAAGCTTTCTTT. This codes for CASSLGAANTEAFF.

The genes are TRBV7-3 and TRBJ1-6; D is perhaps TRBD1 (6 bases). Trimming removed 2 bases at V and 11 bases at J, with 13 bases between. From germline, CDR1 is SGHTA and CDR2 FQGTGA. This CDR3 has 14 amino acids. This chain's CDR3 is CASSLGGHLAPLHF. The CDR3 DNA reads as TGTGCCAGCAGCTTAGGGGGACACCTAGCACCCCTCCACTTT. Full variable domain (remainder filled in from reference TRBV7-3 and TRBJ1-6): GAGVSQTPSNKVTEKGKYVELRCDPISGHTALYWYRQSLGQGPEFLIYFQGTGAADDSGLPNDRFFAVRPEGSVSTLKIQRTERGDSAVYLCASSLGGHLAPLHFGNGTRLTVT.

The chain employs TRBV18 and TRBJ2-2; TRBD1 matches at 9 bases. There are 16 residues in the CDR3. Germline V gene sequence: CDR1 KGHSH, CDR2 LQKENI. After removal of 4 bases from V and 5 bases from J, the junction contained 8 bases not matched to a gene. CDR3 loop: CASSQLRDRETGELFF. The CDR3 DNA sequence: TGTGCCAGCTCACAGCTCCGGGACAGGGAAACCGGGGAGCTGTTTTTT. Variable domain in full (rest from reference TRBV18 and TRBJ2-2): NAGVMQNPRHLVRRRGQEARLRCSPMKGHSHVYWYRQLPEEGLKFMVYLQKENIIDESGMPKERFSAEFPKEGPSILRIQQVVRGDSAAYFCASSQLRDRETGELFFGEGSRLTVL.

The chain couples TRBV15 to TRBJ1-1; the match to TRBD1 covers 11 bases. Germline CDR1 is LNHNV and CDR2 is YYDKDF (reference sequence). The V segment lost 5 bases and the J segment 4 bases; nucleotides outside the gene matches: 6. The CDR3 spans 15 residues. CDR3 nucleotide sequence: TGTGCCACCAGCTCCGGACAGGGGGCAGGCACTGAAGCTTTCTTT. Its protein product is CATSSGQGAGTEAFF.

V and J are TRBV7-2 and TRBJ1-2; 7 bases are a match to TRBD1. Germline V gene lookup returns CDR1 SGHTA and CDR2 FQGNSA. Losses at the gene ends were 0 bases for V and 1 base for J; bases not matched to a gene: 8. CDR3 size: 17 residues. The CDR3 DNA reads TGTGCCAGCAGCTTAGCGGTTGGGCAGGGGGATAACTATGGCTACACCTTC. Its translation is CASSLAVGQGDNYGYTF. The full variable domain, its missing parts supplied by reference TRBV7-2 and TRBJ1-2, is GAGVSQSPSNKVTEKGKDVELRCDPISGHTALYWYRQSLGQGLEFLIYFQGNSAPDKSGLPSDRFSAERTGGSVSTLTIQRTQQEDSAVYLCASSLAVGQGDNYGYTFGSGTRLTVV.

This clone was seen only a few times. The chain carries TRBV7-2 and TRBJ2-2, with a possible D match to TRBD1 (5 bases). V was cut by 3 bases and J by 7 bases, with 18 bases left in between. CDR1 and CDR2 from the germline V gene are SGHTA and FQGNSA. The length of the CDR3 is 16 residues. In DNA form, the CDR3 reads TGTGCCAGCAGCTTCCGGGCTAGGGGTTGGGGCGGGGAGCTGTTTTTT. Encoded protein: CASSFRARGWGGELFF.

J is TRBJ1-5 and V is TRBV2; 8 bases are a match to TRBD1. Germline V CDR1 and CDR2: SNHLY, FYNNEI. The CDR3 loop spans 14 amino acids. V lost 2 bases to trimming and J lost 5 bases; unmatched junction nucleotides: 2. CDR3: CASSEQGAYQPQHF. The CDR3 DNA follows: TGTGCCAGCAGTGAACAGGGGGCCTATCAGCCCCAGCATTTT. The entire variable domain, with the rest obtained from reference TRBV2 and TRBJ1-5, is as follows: EPEVTQTPSHQVTQMGQEVILRCVPISNHLYFYWYRQILGQKVEFLVSFYNNEISEKSEIFDDQFSVERPDGSNFTLKIRSTKLEDSAMYFCASSEQGAYQPQHFGDGTRLSIL.

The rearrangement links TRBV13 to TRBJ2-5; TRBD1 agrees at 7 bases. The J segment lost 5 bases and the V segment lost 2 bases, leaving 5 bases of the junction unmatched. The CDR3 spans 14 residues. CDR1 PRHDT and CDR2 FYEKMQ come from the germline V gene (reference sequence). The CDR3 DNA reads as TGTGCCAGCAGCTTAAGGGGGCCTTGGGAGACCCAGTACTTC. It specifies CASSLRGPWETQYF. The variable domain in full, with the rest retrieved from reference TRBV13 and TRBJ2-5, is AAGVIQSPRHLIKEKRETATLKCYPIPRHDTVYWYQQGPGQDPQFLISFYEKMQSDKGSIPDRFSAQQFSDYHSELNMSSLELGDSALYFCASSLRGPWETQYFGPGTRLLVL.

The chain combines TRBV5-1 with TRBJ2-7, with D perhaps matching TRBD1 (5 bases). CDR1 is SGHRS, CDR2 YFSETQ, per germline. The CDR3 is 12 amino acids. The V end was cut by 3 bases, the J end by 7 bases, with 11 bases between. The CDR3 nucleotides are TGCGCCAGCAGCTCACAGGCACGTGAGCAGTACTTC. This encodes CASSSQAREQYF. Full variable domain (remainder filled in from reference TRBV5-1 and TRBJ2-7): KAGVTQTPRYLIKTRGQQVTLSCSPISGHRSVSWYQQTPGQGLQFLFEYFSETQRNKGNFPGRFSGRQFSNSRSEMNVSTLELGDSALYLCASSSQAREQYFGPGTRLTVT.